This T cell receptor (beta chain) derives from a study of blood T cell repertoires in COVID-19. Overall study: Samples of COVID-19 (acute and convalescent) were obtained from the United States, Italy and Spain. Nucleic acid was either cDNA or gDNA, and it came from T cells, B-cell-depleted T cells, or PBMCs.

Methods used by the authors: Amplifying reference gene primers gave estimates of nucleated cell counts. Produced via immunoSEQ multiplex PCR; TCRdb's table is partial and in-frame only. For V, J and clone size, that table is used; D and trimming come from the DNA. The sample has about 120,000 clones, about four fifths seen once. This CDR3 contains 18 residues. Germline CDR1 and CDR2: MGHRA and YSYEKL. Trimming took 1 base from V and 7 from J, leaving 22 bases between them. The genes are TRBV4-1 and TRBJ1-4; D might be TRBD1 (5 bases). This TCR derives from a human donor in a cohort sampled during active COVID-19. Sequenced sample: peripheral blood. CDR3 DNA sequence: TGCGCCAGCAGCCAAGGCCGACAAGAGATGGCCCAGGGTGAAAAACTGTTTTTT. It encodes CASSQGRQEMAQGEKLFF.